This passage covers 5 T cell receptor beta chains from one sample sequenced in a study of blood T cell repertoires in COVID-19 (dated by TCRdb to the early 2020s). The method was the immunoSEQ multiplex PCR assay. Held by TCRdb, this immuneACCESS table contains in-frame sequences only and omits some clones. Under half of the omission traces to an unresolved V gene where checked; the cause of the rest is unknown. The sample has 250,000 to 300,000 clones on record, approximately 90% of them singletons. The leading ten clones occupy around 2% of the sample. The sample consisted of PBMCs or T cells enriched from blood (not recorded which). The receptors shown here come from a woman aged 55 to 70 in a cohort exposed to, infected with or recovered from COVID-19 (not recorded which).

The chain is built from TRBV21-1 and TRBJ2-7; the table names TRBD2, a call not compared with the DNA. TRBV21-1 constitutes a pseudogene. The CDR3 spans 15 residues. The CDR3 region has the DNA TGTGCCAGCAGAGTACTAGAGCGGGGGCAATACGAGCAGTACTTC. Translation: CASRVLERGQYEQYF.

The table lists this clone with a few counts. The chain uses TRBV10-1 and TRBJ2-7, with D possibly TRBD2 on 5 matching bases. V lost 2 bases and J 3 bases, leaving 11 bases between the germline ends. Germline V CDR1 and CDR2: WNHNN, SYGVQD (reference sequence). The CDR3 covers 14 residues. CDR3 in amino acids: CASSETGGYYEQYF. CDR3 bases: TGCGCCAGCAGTGAGACTGGAGGATACTACGAGCAGTACTTC.

J is TRBJ1-5 and V is TRBV28; the D gene is possibly TRBD1 (6 bases). CDR3 length equals 12 residues. The germline gives CDR1 MDHEN, CDR2 SYDVKM. Trimming stripped 2 bases from V and 9 bases from J, with 8 bases between. This CDR3 is CASSLQGLPQHF. CDR3 in DNA: TGTGCCAGCAGTTTACAGGGGCTGCCCCAGCATTTT.

Only a few counts were recorded for this clone. The conserved phenylalanine or tryptophan normally closing the CDR3 is absent here, so this likely arose from a read error. It is unclear where the CDR3 begins or ends on the DNA, so no DNA is shown, and the CDR3 is as TCRdb lists it. CDR3 residues: CASSFGTSGRALL. The chain uses TRBV12-3 or TRBV12-4 and TRBJ2-4; the table's D call TRBD2 went unverified against the DNA. Inclusive of both ends, the CDR3 amounts to 13 amino acids.

The chain carries TRBV6-4 and TRBJ2-5; possibly TRBD2 for D (6 bases). V shed 5 bases and J shed 3 bases, with 10 bases lying between them. Germline loops: CDR1 MRHNA, CDR2 SNTAGT. This CDR3 is built from 13 residues. This chain's CDR3 is CASSPGTEETQYF. The CDR3 nucleotides are TGTGCCAGCAGTCCGGGGACTGAAGAGACCCAGTACTTC.